This is a list of T cell receptor beta chains from one sample in a study of cytomegalovirus exposure and HLA in healthy donors. Only in-frame clones appear in the TCRdb table, and some are missing; sequencing was by immunoSEQ multiplex PCR. The repertoire holds around 160,000 clones, 60% to 80% seen once, with about 14% in the top ten. Sequencing used PBMCs. The receptor set was obtained from a man in his fifties or sixties in good health and CMV-seropositive. CDR3s include the opening cysteine and the closing phenylalanine or tryptophan. A D gene is named only where the DNA matches it firmly. Where a row states a size, it is once, few, many or the class of an expanded clone; other rows omit it.

J gene | D gene | V gene | clone size | CDR3 protein | CDR3 DNA
TRBJ2-5 | TRBD2 | TRBV7-2 | - | CASTLLAGRQETQYF | TGTGCCAGCACCCTCCTAGCGGGAAGACAAGAGACCCAGTACTTC
TRBJ1-2 | TRBD1 | TRBV11-2 | - | CASSTGGESYGYTF | TGTGCCAGCTCGACAGGGGGCGAGAGCTATGGCTACACCTTC
TRBJ2-1 | - | TRBV29-1 | few | CSVEYRGYGGNEQFF | TGCAGCGTTGAATATAGAGGCTATGGGGGGAATGAGCAGTTCTTC
TRBJ1-4 | TRBD1 | TRBV7-2 | - | CASSLPTGTNEKLFF | TGTGCCAGCAGCTTACCGACAGGGACAAATGAAAAACTGTTTTTT
TRBJ1-5 | - | TRBV5-1 | few | CASSLGQGGSQPQHF | TGCGCCAGCAGCTTGGGGCAGGGAGGATCCCAGCCCCAGCATTTT
TRBJ2-6 | - | TRBV4-2 | once | CASSQEGGSGANVLTF | TGTGCCAGCAGCCAAGAAGGCGGCTCTGGGGCCAACGTCCTGACTTTC
TRBJ1-1 | - | TRBV19 | - | CASSIRGELNTEAFF | TGTGCCAGTAGTATCCGAGGAGAACTGAACACTGAAGCTTTCTTT
TRBJ1-1 | - | TRBV28 | - | CASSLTQGAGNTEAFF | TGTGCCAGCAGTTTAACTCAGGGTGCAGGGAACACTGAAGCTTTCTTT
TRBJ1-5 | - | TRBV27 | - | CASSLLSNQPRHF | TGTGCCAGCAGTTTACTTAGCAATCAGCCCCGGCATTTT
TRBJ1-2 | - | TRBV7-2 | - | CASSRLLTPNYGYTF | TGCGCCAGCAGCCGACTCCTTACGCCCAACTATGGCTACACCTTC
TRBJ2-2 | TRBD2 | TRBV5-4 | - | CASSLTSGGFRTGELFF | TGTGCCAGCAGCCTTACTAGCGGGGGATTTCGCACCGGGGAGCTGTTTTTT
TRBJ1-5 | - | TRBV6-5 | once | CASSYSTSGNQPQHF | TGTGCCAGCAGTTACTCGACTTCGGGCAATCAGCCCCAGCATTTT
TRBJ2-4 | - | TRBV10-2 | - | CASGSSGAKNIQYF | TGCGCCAGCGGATCCAGCGGGGCCAAAAACATTCAGTACTTC
TRBJ2-6 | TRBD1 | TRBV2 | - | CASSTTGHSGANVLTF | TGTGCCAGCAGTACGACAGGGCATTCTGGGGCCAACGTCCTGACTTTC
TRBJ1-4 | TRBD1 | TRBV5-8 | - | CASSLVLYSGQPNEKLFF | TGTGCCAGCAGCTTGGTGTTATACTCGGGACAGCCTAATGAAAAACTGTTTTTT
TRBJ2-7 | - | TRBV15 | - | CATSRDQGRFSYEQYF | TGTGCCACCAGCAGAGATCAGGGTCGCTTCTCCTACGAGCAGTACTTC
TRBJ2-1 | - | TRBV11-1 | once | CASSSRRRSSYNEQFF | TGTGCCAGCAGTTCTAGACGCCGGAGCTCCTACAATGAGCAGTTCTTC
TRBJ1-5 | - | TRBV19 | - | CASSSQGGNQPQHF | TGTGCCAGTAGCTCACAGGGTGGCAATCAGCCCCAGCATTTT
TRBJ1-2 | TRBD1 | TRBV9 | - | CASSVDEGAGGYTF | TGTGCCAGCAGCGTAGACGAGGGGGCAGGCGGCTACACCTTC
TRBJ2-7 | TRBD2 | TRBV11-2 | - | CASSVAGGNYEQYF | TGTGCCAGCAGCGTAGCGGGGGGGAACTACGAGCAGTACTTC
TRBJ1-2 | - | TRBV27 | - | CASRLPLNYGYTF | TGTGCCAGCAGACTACCCCTTAATTATGGCTACACCTTC
TRBJ2-3 | - | TRBV5-1 | - | CASSPPRAGDTDTQYF | TGCGCCAGCAGCCCGCCTAGGGCGGGCGATACAGATACGCAGTATTTT
TRBJ2-3 | TRBD1 | TRBV29-1 | - | CSTYRGHRNTQYF | TGCAGCACGTACAGGGGGCATAGAAATACGCAGTATTTT
TRBJ1-4 | - | TRBV5-4 | - | CASSPPDREKLFF | TGTGCCAGCAGCCCACCGGACAGAGAAAAACTGTTTTTT
TRBJ1-4 | TRBD1 | TRBV4-2 | - | CASSSGQGNEKLFF | TGTGCCAGCAGTTCGGGACAGGGCAATGAAAAACTGTTTTTT
TRBJ2-3 | TRBD2 | TRBV6-5 | - | CASSQAGGISDTQYF | TGTGCCAGCAGCCAAGCGGGGGGGATATCAGATACGCAGTATTTT
TRBJ1-6 | - | TRBV6-5 | - | CASKQRQGNSPLHF | TGTGCCAGCAAACAACGGCAGGGGAATTCACCCCTCCACTTT
TRBJ2-3 | TRBD1 | TRBV6-6 | - | CASSPAGQGIRTQYF | TGTGCCAGCAGTCCGGCGGGACAGGGGATTCGTACGCAGTATTTT
TRBJ1-6 | TRBD1 | TRBV7-2 | - | CASRRQGSYNSPLHF | TGTGCCAGCAGACGACAGGGCTCCTATAATTCACCCCTCCACTTT
TRBJ1-2 | TRBD1 | TRBV5-4 | few | CASSLGDRDYGYTF | TGTGCCAGCAGCTTGGGCGACAGGGACTATGGCTACACCTTC
TRBJ2-5 | - | TRBV11-2 | - | CASSTWGRETQYF | TGTGCCAGCAGCACATGGGGGCGAGAGACCCAGTACTTC
TRBJ2-7 | TRBD1 | TRBV5-8 | - | CASSLYPRQGKYEQYF | TGTGCCAGCAGCTTGTACCCCAGACAGGGCAAGTACGAGCAGTACTTC
TRBJ2-3 | - | TRBV27 | - | CASSPHADTQYF | TGTGCCAGCAGTCCACACGCAGATACGCAGTATTTT
TRBJ1-1 | - | TRBV5-1 | few | CASSSNLSGREAFF | TGCGCCAGCAGCTCGAATCTAAGTGGGCGTGAAGCTTTCTTT
TRBJ1-6 | - | TRBV27 | - | CASSLGGAQPLHF | TGTGCCAGCAGTTTAGGGGGGGCCCAACCCCTCCACTTT
TRBJ1-2 | TRBD1 | TRBV20-1 | - | CSARTGYGYTF | TGCAGTGCTAGGACAGGGTATGGCTACACCTTC
TRBJ1-4 | - | TRBV4-1 | - | CASSQDRKGFRGGEKLFF | TGCGCCAGCAGCCAAGATCGGAAGGGATTCAGGGGTGGAGAAAAACTGTTTTTT
TRBJ1-6 | - | TRBV9 | few | CASSDRQPQSPLHF | TGTGCCAGCAGCGACCGACAGCCCCAATCACCCCTCCACTTT
TRBJ1-1 | TRBD1 | TRBV28 | few | CASSVRGRGQGKIGEAFF | TGTGCCAGCAGTGTCCGTGGTAGGGGACAGGGGAAAATCGGTGAAGCTTTCTTT
TRBJ1-5 | - | TRBV9 | - | CASSAGEGINQPQHF | TGTGCCAGCAGCGCAGGGGAGGGGATAAATCAGCCCCAGCATTTT
TRBJ1-1 | TRBD1 | TRBV6-5 | - | CASSWTGENTEAFF | TGTGCCAGCAGTTGGACAGGGGAGAACACTGAAGCTTTCTTT
TRBJ2-2 | TRBD2 | TRBV28 | - | CASRAGLNTGELFF | TGTGCCAGCAGAGCGGGGTTGAACACCGGGGAGCTGTTTTTT
TRBJ1-6 | - | TRBV7-7 | - | CASSLDQFNSPLHF | TGTGCCAGCAGCTTAGACCAGTTTAATTCACCCCTCCACTTT
TRBJ2-2 | - | TRBV7-5 | - | CVRSLGTSGRNTGELFF | TGTGTCAGAAGCTTAGGGACTAGCGGTAGGAACACCGGGGAGCTGTTTTTT
TRBJ2-3 | - | TRBV20-1 | - | CSASRTDTQYF | TGCAGTGCTAGCCGTACAGATACGCAGTATTTT
TRBJ1-1 | - | TRBV5-5 | - | CASSPQNMNTEAFF | TGTGCCAGCAGCCCCCAGAATATGAACACTGAAGCTTTCTTT
TRBJ1-6 | TRBD1 | TRBV6-1 | - | CASSGQGLGWALHF | TGTGCCAGCAGTGGACAGGGGCTCGGTTGGGCCCTCCACTTT
TRBJ2-1 | - | TRBV15 | - | CATSRGRGGYNEQFF | TGTGCCACCAGCAGGGGAAGGGGGGGATACAATGAGCAGTTCTTC
TRBJ1-1 | - | TRBV6-5 | - | CASSLDRLNTEAFF | TGTGCCAGCAGTTTGGACAGATTGAACACTGAAGCTTTCTTT
TRBJ2-7 | - | TRBV5-4 | - | CASSLARDSYEQYF | TGTGCCAGCAGCTTGGCCAGGGACTCCTACGAGCAGTACTTC
TRBJ2-1 | TRBD1 | TRBV5-1 | - | CASSPGQGGGEQFF | TGCGCCAGCAGCCCGGGACAGGGGGGCGGTGAGCAGTTCTTC
TRBJ2-5 | TRBD2 | TRBV5-4 | - | CASSDRTSGETQYF | TGTGCCAGCAGCGATAGGACTAGCGGAGAGACCCAGTACTTC
TRBJ1-2 | - | TRBV6-5 | - | CASSLDRLNYGYTF | TGTGCCAGCAGTTTAGACAGGCTTAACTATGGCTACACCTTC
TRBJ2-3 | TRBD2 | TRBV11-1 | - | CASSLSGGYLDTQYF | TGTGCCAGCAGCCTCAGCGGGGGGTACCTCGATACGCAGTATTTT